The rows below give T cell receptor beta chains drawn from one sample of a study of STAT5B mutations in CD4+ large granular lymphocyte leukemia. Libraries were prepared by immunoSEQ multiplex PCR; TCRdb keeps only in-frame clonotypes and omits some of them. Among more than 45,000 clones listed, 55% to 75% were seen once. The sequenced material came from CD4+ T cells from blood buffy coats. Receptor source: a human donor in good health. Each CDR3 is given with its conserved first and last residue. A D gene is named only where the DNA matches it firmly. Rows give clone size only sometimes, using once, few, many, or a class for an expanded clone.

J gene: TRBJ1-5
CDR3 length: 15
clone size: few
D gene: -
V gene: TRBV19
CDR3 DNA: TGTGCCAGTAGGGACGCAGGCAGGGGCAATCAGCCCCAGCATTTT
CDR3 protein: CASRDAGRGNQPQHF

J gene: TRBJ2-3
CDR3 length: 13
clone size: -
D gene: -
V gene: TRBV6-5
CDR3 DNA: TGTGCCAGCAGTTACGGTTATGACTCAAAATCGTATTTT
CDR3 protein: CASSYGYDSKSYF

J gene: TRBJ2-5
CDR3 length: 15
clone size: -
D gene: -
V gene: TRBV28
CDR3 DNA: TGTGCCAGCAGTCGAACCGGGACGGTTTCTTGGACCCAGTACTTC
CDR3 protein: CASSRTGTVSWTQYF

J gene: TRBJ1-6
CDR3 length: 18
clone size: -
D gene: -
V gene: TRBV15
CDR3 DNA: TGTGCCACCAGCAGGGAACAGGGACAAGGGGGATTTTTTTCACCCCTCCACTTT
CDR3 protein: CATSREQGQGGFFSPLHF

J gene: TRBJ2-1
CDR3 length: 16
clone size: few
D gene: TRBD2
V gene: TRBV7-6
CDR3 DNA: TGTGCCAGCAGCCCGAGGGCAGCGGGGGCCTACAATGAGCAGTTCTTC
CDR3 protein: CASSPRAAGAYNEQFF

J gene: TRBJ2-1
CDR3 length: 14
clone size: -
D gene: TRBD1
V gene: TRBV6-5
CDR3 DNA: TGTGCCAGCACCAGGGGGCAACCCTACAATGAGCAGTTCTTC
CDR3 protein: CASTRGQPYNEQFF

J gene: TRBJ2-1
CDR3 length: 17
clone size: -
D gene: -
V gene: TRBV9
CDR3 DNA: TGTGCCAGCAGCCCCCGGGTTCGGGCAGGGCCTTACAATGAGCAGTTCTTC
CDR3 protein: CASSPRVRAGPYNEQFF

J gene: TRBJ2-3
CDR3 length: 16
clone size: once
D gene: -
V gene: TRBV5-5
CDR3 DNA: TGTGCCAGCAGCTTGGGACTAGTCCTCTCCCCAGATACGCAGTATTTT
CDR3 protein: CASSLGLVLSPDTQYF

J gene: TRBJ2-1
CDR3 length: 13
clone size: few
D gene: TRBD2
V gene: TRBV30
CDR3 DNA: TGTGCCTGGAGCCGGGTCGGGGGGAATGAGCAGTTCTTC
CDR3 protein: CAWSRVGGNEQFF

J gene: TRBJ1-2
CDR3 length: 16
clone size: -
D gene: -
V gene: TRBV7-9
CDR3 DNA: TGTGCCAGCACCCGACGGGGCAGGCGAACTAACTATGGCTACACCTTC
CDR3 protein: CASTRRGRRTNYGYTF

J gene: TRBJ2-2
CDR3 length: 16
clone size: -
D gene: -
V gene: TRBV5-1
CDR3 DNA: TGCGCCAGCAGCTTGGCCGGTATAGCTACAGGCGGGGAGCTGTTTTTT
CDR3 protein: CASSLAGIATGGELFF

J gene: TRBJ1-6
CDR3 length: 13
clone size: few
D gene: TRBD1
V gene: TRBV6-1
CDR3 DNA: TGTGCCAGCACTGGGACAGGAAATTCACCCCTCCACTTT
CDR3 protein: CASTGTGNSPLHF